The source of this T cell receptor beta chain is a study of vaccination and CD4 T cells after COVID-19. For the study at large: Samples were taken after vaccination, a median of about 73 days after dose two, with a range of 14 to 241. No peptide, an HIV-1 Nef pool, or a CEFX pool was what each control culture received.

The sample's treatment: roughly 10-day PBMC culture with coronavirus spike peptide pools or control peptides (ViraFEST assay). Expansion of antigen-specific T cells with peptide pools by ViraFEST preceded sequencing of TCRs. Sequenced with the Oncomine TCR Beta short-read assay was DNA taken from cultured CD4+ T cells. TCRdb redid the calling of the PCR reads with MiXCR, one entry per CDR3 protein. The repertoire consists of 9,500 to 15,000 distinct CDR3 sequences, with roughly 60% occurring once and the leading ten covering roughly 23%. The study's findings and limits: Convalescent patients saw a median about 85% of their reactive clones show up only after vaccination.

Regarding this clonotype: Its antigen is currently unknown.

This CDR3 spans 15 amino acids. The V gene's germline CDR1 is SEHNR and CDR2 FQNEAQ (reference sequence). V lost 5 bases, J lost 3 bases, and 7 bases stayed unmatched. The source material was CD4+ T cells from blood, cultured in vitro. The clonotype was recovered from a human donor who had recovered from COVID-19. The gene calls are TRBV7-9 and TRBJ2-1; 7 bases line up with TRBD2. The DNA of the CDR3 is TGTGCCAGCAGCCAACGGGAGGTATACTACAATGAGCAGTTCTTC. Translated, it gives CASSQREVYYNEQFF.